This TCR beta chain was retrieved from a study of post-analysis software for immune sequencing data. Study-wide findings and caveats: Included in a set of a handful of TRBV segments more frequent in patients than controls were TRBV5-6, TRBV5-1 and TRBV20-1. Versus controls, multiple sclerosis patients showed significantly lower diversity (normalized Chao1).

The CDR3 loop spans 15 amino acids. V lost 3 bases, J lost 5 bases, and 8 bases stayed unmatched. In germline, CDR1 is SGHRS, CDR2 YFSETQ. Unique molecular identifiers had been added to the TCR beta cDNA libraries. Input of about 1 to 11 million T cells yielded approximately 500,000 cDNA molecules. TCRdb independently ran MiXCR on the PCR reads; one entry per CDR3 protein. The table lists 450,000 or so distinct CDR3 sequences, under 55% of them singletons. This clonotype was seen more than once but under ten times. Its target is not known. Sequenced input: blood. V and J are TRBV5-1 and TRBJ1-2; 9 nucleotides align to TRBD1. This clonotype originated in a girl between 5 and 17 years old with multiple sclerosis. In DNA, the CDR3 is TGCGCCAGCAGCTGGGGACAGGGAAGTCATTATGGCTACACCTTC. Translated: CASSWGQGSHYGYTF.